This TCR beta chain emerged from a study of blood T cell repertoires in COVID-19. Study background: Samples representing acute and convalescent COVID-19 were sourced from the United States, Italy and Spain. PBMCs, B-cell-depleted T cells, or T cells were the source of the cDNA or gDNA that made up the material.

There are 14 residues in the CDR3. V was pared by 2 bases and J by 3 bases, with 4 bases of the junction left unmatched. In germline, CDR1 is SGHRS, CDR2 YFSETQ. In the original analysis: From reference gene primer amplification, estimates of nucleated cell counts were derived. The table came from immunoSEQ multiplex PCR; TCRdb's copy has only in-frame clones and leaves some out. V, J and clone size are taken as reported in that table, and D and trimming were inferred from the DNA itself. Counted here are 240,000 or so clones, more than 75% occurring once; the ten biggest clones make up approximately 2.1%.

Sequencing used PBMCs or T cells enriched from blood (not recorded which). V gene TRBV5-1 combines with J gene TRBJ1-2; 7 bases are shared with TRBD1. The sequence was collected from a woman aged 45-60 years who had recovered from COVID-19. The CDR3 sequence is CASSFSTGDYGYTF. DNA of the CDR3: TGCGCCAGCAGCTTCAGTACAGGGGACTATGGCTACACCTTC.